This T cell receptor beta chain was recovered during a study of blood T cell repertoires in COVID-19. Germline assignment: CDR1 SGHNT and CDR2 YYREEE (reference sequence). V was clipped by 0 bases and J by 2 bases; unmatched bases: 5. This CDR3 is built from 15 residues. Per the original methods: Counts of nucleated cells, estimated from reference gene primer amplification, were obtained. This table comes from immunoSEQ multiplex PCR, and its TCRdb copy is limited to in-frame clones, with some not included. V and J calls and clone size come straight from that table; D and trimming were deduced from the DNA. Of under 130,000 clones in the sample, around 89% were seen once.

The TCR was taken from a woman older than 75 with acute or convalescent COVID-19. V usage is TRBV5-4 and J usage is TRBJ2-7; 7 nucleotides agree with TRBD1. Input material: peripheral blood. The CDR3 region has the DNA TGTGCCAGCAGCTTGGGCGGACAGGCGACCTACGAGCAGTACTTC. Residues: CASSLGGQATYEQYF. Full variable domain (rest looked up from reference TRBV5-4 and TRBJ2-7): ETGVTQSPTHLIKTRGQQVTLRCSSQSGHNTVSWYQQALGQGPQFIFQYYREEENGRGNFPPRFSGLQFPNYSSELNVNALELDDSALYLCASSLGGQATYEQYFGPGTRLTVT.